Given below is one T cell receptor (beta chain) in context. The data were taken from a study of shared clonotypes between healthy human individuals. This CDR3 contains 18 residues. Trimming removed 0 bases from V and 3 bases from J; junction bases left unmatched: 10. CDR1 is SGHVS and CDR2 is FNYEAQ in the germline V gene. Terminally differentiated effector memory CD45RA+ cells were excluded by CCR7 positive selection of CD45RO-negative cells. This table comes from immunoSEQ multiplex PCR, and its TCRdb copy is limited to in-frame clones, with some not included. The profile shows about 820,000 clones, roughly 92% of them singletons.

The chain recombines TRBV7-6 with TRBJ2-3, with 9 bases identical to TRBD1. This TCR came from a man between 25 and 39 years old in good health. The source material was naive CD8+ T cells sorted from blood. The CDR3 DNA reads as TGTGCCAGCAGCTTAGCGCCTACCGACAGGGGGGAAACAGATACGCAGTATTTT. Its translation: CASSLAPTDRGETDTQYF.